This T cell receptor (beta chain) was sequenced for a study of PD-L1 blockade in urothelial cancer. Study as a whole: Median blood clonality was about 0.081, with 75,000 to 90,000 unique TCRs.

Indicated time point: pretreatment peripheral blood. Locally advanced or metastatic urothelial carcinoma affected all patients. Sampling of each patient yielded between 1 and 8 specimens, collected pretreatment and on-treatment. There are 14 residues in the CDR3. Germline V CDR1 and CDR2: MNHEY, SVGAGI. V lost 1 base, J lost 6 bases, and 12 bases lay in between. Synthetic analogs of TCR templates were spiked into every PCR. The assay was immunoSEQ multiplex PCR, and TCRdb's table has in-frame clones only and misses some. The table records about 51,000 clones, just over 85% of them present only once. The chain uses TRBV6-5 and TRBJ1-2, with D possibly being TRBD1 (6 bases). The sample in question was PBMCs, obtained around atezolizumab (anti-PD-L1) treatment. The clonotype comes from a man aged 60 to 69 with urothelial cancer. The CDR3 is CASSYYGGANGYTF. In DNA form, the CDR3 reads TGTGCCAGCAGTTACTATGGGGGGGCTAATGGCTACACCTTC.